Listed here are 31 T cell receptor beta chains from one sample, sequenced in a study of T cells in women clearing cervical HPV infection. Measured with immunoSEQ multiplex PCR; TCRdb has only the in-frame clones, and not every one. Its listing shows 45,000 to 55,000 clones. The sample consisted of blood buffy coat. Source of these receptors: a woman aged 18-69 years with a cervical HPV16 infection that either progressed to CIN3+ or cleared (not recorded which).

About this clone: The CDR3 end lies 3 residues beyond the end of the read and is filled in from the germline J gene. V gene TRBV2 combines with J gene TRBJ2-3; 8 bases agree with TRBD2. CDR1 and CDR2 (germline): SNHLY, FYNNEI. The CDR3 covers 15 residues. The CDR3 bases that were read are TGTGCCAGCAGGCTCGGGGGGGCCGTTGGAGAGACG. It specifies CASRLGGAVGET. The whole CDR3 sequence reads CASRLGGAVGETQYF.

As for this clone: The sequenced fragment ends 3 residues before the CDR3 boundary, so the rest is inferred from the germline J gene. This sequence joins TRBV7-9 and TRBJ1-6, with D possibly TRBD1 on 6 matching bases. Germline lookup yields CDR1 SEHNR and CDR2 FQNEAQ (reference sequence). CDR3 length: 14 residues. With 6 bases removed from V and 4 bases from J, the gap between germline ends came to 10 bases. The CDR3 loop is CASSRDNYNSPLHF. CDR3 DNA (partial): TGTGCCAGCAGTAGGGACAATTATAATTCACCC. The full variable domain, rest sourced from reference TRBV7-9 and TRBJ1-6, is DTGVSQNPRHKITKRGQNVTFRCDPISEHNRLYWYRQTLGQGPEFLTYFQNEAQLEKSRLLSDRFSAERPKGSFSTLEIQRTEQGDSAMYLCASSRDNYNSPLHFGNGTRLTVT.

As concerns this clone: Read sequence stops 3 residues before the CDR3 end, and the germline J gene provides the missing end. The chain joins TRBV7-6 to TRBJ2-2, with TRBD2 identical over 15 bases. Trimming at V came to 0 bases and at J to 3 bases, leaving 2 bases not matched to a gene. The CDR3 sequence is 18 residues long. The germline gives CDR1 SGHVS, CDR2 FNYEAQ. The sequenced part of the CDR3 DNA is TGTGCCAGCAGCTTAGCCGGGACTAGCGGGGGGTACACCGGGGAG. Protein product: CASSLAGTSGGYTGE. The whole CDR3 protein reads CASSLAGTSGGYTGELFF.

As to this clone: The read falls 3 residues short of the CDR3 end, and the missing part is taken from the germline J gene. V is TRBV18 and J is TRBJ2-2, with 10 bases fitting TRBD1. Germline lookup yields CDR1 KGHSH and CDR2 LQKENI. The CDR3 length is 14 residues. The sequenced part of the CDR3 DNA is TGTGCCAGCTCACCTGGGACAGGGGTACCCCTG. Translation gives CASSPGTGVPL. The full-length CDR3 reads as CASSPGTGVPLLFF.

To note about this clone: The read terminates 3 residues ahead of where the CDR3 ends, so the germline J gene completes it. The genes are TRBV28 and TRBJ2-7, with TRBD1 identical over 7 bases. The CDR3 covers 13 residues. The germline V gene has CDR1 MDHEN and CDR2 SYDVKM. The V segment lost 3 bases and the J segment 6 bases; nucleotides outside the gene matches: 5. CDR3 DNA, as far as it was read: TGTGCCAGCAGTTTTGGTGGGACAGTCGAG. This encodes CASSFGGTVE. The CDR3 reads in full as CASSFGGTVEQYF.

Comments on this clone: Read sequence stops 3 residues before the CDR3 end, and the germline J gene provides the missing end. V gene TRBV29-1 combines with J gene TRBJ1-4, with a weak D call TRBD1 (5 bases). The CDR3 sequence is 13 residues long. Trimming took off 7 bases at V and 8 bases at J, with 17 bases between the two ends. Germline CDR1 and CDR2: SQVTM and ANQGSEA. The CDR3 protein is CSARTPLTEKLFF. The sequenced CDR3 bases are TGCAGCGCCAGGACACCGTTAACGGAAAAA.

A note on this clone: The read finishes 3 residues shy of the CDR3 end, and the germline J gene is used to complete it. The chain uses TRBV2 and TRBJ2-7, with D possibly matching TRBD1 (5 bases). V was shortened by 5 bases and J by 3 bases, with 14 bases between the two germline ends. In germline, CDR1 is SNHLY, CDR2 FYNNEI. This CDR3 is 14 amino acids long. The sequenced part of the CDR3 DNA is TGTGCCAGCAGTCCGCCCCTGACAGACTACGAG. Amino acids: CASSPPLTDYE. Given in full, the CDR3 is CASSPPLTDYEQYF.

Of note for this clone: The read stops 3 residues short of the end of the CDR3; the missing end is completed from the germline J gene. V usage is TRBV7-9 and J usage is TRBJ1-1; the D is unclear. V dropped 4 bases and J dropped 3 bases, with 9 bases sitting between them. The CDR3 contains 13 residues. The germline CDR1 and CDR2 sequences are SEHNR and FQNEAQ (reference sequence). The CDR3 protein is CASSYNMDTEAFF. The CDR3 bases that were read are TGTGCCAGCAGCTATAACATGGACACTGAA.

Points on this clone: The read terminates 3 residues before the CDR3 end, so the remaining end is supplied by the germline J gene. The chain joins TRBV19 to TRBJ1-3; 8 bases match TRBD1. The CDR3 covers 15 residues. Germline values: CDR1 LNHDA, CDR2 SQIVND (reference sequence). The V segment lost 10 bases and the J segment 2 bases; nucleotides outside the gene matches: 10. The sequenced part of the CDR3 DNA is TGTGCCACCCGCGACAGGGGAAGGGCTGGAAACACC. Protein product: CATRDRGRAGNT. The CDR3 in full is CATRDRGRAGNTIYF. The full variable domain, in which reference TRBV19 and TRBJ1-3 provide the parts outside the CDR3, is DGGITQSPKYLFRKEGQNVTLSCEQNLNHDAMYWYRQDPGQGLRLIYYSQIVNDFQKGDIAEGYSVSREKKESFPLTVTSAQKNPTAFYLCATRDRGRAGNTIYFGEGSWLTVV.

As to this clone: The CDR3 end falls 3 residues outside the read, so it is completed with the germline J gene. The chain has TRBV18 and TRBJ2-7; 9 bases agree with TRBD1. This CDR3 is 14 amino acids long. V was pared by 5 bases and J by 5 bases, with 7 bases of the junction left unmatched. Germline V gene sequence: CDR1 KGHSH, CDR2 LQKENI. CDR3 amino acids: CASSSVTGGDEQYF. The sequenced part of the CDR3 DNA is TGTGCCAGCTCATCCGTTACAGGGGGCGACGAG. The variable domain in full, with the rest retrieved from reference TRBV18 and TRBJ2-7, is NAGVMQNPRHLVRRRGQEARLRCSPMKGHSHVYWYRQLPEEGLKFMVYLQKENIIDESGMPKERFSAEFPKEGPSILRIQQVVRGDSAAYFCASSSVTGGDEQYFGPGTRLTVT.

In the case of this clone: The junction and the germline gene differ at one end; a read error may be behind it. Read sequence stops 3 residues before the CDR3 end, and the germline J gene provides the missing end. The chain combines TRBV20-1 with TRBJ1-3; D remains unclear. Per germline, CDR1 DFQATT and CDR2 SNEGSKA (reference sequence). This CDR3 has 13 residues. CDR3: CSARVKTRNTIYF. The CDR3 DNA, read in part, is TGCAGTGCTAGAGTCAAAACCAGAAACACA.

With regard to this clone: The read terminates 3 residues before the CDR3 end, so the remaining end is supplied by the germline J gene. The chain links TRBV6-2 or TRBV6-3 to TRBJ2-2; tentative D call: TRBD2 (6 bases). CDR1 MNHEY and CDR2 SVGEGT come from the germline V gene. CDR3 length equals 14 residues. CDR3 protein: CASSYEGRRSPLFF. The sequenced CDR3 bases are TGTGCCAGCAGTTACGAGGGGAGGAGGTCACCG.

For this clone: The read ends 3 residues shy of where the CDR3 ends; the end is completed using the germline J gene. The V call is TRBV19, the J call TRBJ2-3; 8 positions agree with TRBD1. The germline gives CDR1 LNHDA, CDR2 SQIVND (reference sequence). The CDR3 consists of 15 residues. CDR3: CASSGGQGDSQPQYF. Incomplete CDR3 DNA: TGTGCCAGTAGTGGAGGACAGGGTGACAGTCAGCCG.

CDR3 DNA, as far as it was read: TGTGCCAGTAGTACACTTGGACTAGCGGGCTACAATGAC. Translating it yields CASSTLGLAGYND. The full-length CDR3 reads as CASSTLGLAGYNDYTF. J is TRBJ1-2 and V is TRBV19; no definite D call. The CDR3 end falls 3 residues outside the read, so it is completed with the germline J gene. This CDR3 is 16 amino acids long. Germline CDR1 LNHDA, CDR2 SQIVND (reference sequence). The entire variable domain, with the rest obtained from reference TRBV19 and TRBJ1-2, is as follows: DGGITQSPKYLFRKEGQNVTLSCEQNLNHDAMYWYRQDPGQGLRLIYYSQIVNDFQKGDIAEGYSVSREKKESFPLTVTSAQKNPTAFYLCASSTLGLAGYNDYTFGSGTRLTVV.

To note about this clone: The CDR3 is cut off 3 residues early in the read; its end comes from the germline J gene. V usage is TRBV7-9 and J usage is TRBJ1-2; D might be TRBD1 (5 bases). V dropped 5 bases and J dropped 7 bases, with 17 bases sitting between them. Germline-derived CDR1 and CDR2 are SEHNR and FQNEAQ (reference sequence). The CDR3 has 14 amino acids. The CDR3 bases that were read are TGTGCCAGCAGCCTGGCCCGGTCCCAGGGTGGC. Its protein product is CASSLARSQGG. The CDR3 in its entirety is CASSLARSQGGYTF.

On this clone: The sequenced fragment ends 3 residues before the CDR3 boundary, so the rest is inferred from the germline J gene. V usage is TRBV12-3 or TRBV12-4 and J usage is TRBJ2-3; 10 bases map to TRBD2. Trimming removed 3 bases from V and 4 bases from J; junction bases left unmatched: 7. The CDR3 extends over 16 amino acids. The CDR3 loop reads CASSLLLAGFPDTQYF. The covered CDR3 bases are TGTGCCAGCAGTTTGTTACTAGCGGGGTTTCCAGATACG.

CDR3 DNA (partial): TGCAGTGCTAGACGACTTACTGGAAACATT. This gives the protein CSARRLTGNI. In full, the CDR3 is CSARRLTGNIQYF. This chain joins TRBV20-1 and TRBJ2-4; D gene uncertain. The read falls 3 residues short of the CDR3 end, and the missing part is taken from the germline J gene. The V end lost 2 bases, the J end lost 6 bases, and 11 bases lay between the germline ends. The germline V gene has CDR1 DFQATT and CDR2 SNEGSKA (reference sequence). This CDR3 region has 13 residues.

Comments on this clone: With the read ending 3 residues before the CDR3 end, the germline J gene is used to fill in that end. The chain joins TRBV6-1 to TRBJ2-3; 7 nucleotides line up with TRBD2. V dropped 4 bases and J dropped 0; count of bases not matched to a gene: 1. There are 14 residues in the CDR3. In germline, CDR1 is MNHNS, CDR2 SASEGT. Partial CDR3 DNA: TGTGCCAGCAGTGGGGGGGGGAGCACAGATACG. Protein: CASSGGGSTDT. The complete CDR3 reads CASSGGGSTDTQYF.

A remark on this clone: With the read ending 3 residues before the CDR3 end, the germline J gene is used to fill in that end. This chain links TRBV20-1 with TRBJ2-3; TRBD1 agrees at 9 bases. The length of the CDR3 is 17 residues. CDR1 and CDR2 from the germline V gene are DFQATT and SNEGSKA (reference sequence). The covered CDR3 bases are TGCAGTGCTAAGGGGGGACAGGGACCTGGGTGGCAAGAGACG. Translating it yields CSAKGGQGPGWQET. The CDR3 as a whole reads CSAKGGQGPGWQETQYF.

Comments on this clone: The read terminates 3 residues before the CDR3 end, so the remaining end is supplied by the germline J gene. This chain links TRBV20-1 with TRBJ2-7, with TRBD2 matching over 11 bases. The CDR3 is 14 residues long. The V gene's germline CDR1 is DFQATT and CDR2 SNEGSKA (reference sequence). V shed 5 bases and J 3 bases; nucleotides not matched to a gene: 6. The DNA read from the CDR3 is TGCAGTGCTTACCATGGGACTAGCGGCTACGAG. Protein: CSAYHGTSGYE. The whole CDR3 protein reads CSAYHGTSGYEQYF.

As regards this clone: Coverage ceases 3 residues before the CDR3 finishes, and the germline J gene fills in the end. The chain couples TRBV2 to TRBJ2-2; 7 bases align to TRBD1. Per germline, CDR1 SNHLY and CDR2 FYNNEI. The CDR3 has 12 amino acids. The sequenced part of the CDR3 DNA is TGTGCCAGCAGTGTCGGACAGGCTGAG. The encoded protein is CASSVGQAE. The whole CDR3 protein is CASSVGQAELFF.

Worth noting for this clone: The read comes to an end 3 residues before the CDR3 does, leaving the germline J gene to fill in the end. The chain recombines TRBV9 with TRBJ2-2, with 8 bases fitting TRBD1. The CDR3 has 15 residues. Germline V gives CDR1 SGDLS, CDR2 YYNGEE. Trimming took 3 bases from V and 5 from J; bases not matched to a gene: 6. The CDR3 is CASSGGTGGTGELFF. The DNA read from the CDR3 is TGTGCCAGCAGCGGAGGGACAGGCGGGACCGGGGAG.

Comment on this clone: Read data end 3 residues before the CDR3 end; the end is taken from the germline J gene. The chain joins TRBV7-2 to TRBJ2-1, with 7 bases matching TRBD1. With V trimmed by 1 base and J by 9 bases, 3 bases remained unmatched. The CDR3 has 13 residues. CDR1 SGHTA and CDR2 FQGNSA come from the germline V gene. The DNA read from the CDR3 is TGTGCCAGCAGCTTAGACAGGGGTGGTGAG. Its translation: CASSLDRGGE. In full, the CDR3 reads CASSLDRGGEQFF.

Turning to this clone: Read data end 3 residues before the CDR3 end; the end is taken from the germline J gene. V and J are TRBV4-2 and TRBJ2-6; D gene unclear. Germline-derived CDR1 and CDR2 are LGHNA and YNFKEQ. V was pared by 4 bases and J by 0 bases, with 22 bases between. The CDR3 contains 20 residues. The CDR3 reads CASSPRSRVDFSSGANVLTF. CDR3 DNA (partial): TGTGCCAGCAGCCCCCGGTCACGGGTGGATTTCAGCTCTGGGGCCAACGTC.

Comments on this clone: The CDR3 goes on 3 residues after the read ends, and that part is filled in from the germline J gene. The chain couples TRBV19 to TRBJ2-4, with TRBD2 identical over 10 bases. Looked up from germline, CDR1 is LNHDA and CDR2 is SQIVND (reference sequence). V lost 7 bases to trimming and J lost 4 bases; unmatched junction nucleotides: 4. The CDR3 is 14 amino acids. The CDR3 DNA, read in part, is TGTGCCAGTAAGAGCGGGGGGGGGAAAAACATT. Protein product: CASKSGGGKNI. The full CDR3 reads CASKSGGGKNIQYF. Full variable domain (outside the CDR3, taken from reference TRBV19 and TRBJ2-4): DGGITQSPKYLFRKEGQNVTLSCEQNLNHDAMYWYRQDPGQGLRLIYYSQIVNDFQKGDIAEGYSVSREKKESFPLTVTSAQKNPTAFYLCASKSGGGKNIQYFGAGTRLSVL.

The CDR3 DNA, read in part, is TGCAGTGCTTGGAGGGTCGGTAACACTGAA. Its protein product is CSAWRVGNTE. The CDR3 reads in full as CSAWRVGNTEAFF. The chain has TRBV20-1 and TRBJ1-1; D gene unclear. With the read ending 3 residues before the CDR3 end, the germline J gene is used to fill in that end. V was pared by 5 bases and J by 2 bases, with 12 bases between. CDR3 length: 13 residues. Germline values: CDR1 DFQATT, CDR2 SNEGSKA (reference sequence).

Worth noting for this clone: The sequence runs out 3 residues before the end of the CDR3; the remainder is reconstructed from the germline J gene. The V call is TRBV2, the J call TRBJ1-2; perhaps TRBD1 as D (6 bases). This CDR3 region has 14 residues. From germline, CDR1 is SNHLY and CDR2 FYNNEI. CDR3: CASTRGGGYNDYTF. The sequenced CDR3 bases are TGTGCCAGCACGCGAGGGGGGGGCTACAATGAC.

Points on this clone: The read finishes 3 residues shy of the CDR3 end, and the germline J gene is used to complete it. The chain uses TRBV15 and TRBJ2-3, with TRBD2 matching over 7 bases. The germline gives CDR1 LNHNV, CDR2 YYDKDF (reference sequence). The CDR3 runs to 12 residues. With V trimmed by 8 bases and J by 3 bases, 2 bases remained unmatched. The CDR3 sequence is CATGGVTDTQYF. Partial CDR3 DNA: TGTGCCACCGGGGGGGTTACAGATACG.

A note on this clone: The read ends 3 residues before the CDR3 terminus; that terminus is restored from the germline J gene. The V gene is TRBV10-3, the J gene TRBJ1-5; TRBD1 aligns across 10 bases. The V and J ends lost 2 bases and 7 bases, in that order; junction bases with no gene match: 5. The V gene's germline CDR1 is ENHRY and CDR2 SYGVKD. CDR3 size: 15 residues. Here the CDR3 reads CAISEGGTGVQPQHF. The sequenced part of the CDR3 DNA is TGTGCCATCAGTGAGGGGGGGACAGGGGTACAGCCC.

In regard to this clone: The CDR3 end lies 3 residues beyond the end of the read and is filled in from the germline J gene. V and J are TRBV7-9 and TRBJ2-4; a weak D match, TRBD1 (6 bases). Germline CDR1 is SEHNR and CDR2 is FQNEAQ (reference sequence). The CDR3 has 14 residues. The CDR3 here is CASRPNRDFYGQYF. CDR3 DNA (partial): TGTGCCAGCAGGCCAAACAGGGATTTCTATGGT.

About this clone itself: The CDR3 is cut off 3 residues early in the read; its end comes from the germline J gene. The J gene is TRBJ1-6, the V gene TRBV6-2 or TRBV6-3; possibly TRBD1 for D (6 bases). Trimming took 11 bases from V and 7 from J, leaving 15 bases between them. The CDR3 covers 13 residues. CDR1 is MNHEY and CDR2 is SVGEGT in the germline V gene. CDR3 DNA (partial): TGTGCCGCTCAGCACAGGGCGAATTCACCC. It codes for CAAQHRANSP. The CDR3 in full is CAAQHRANSPLHF.